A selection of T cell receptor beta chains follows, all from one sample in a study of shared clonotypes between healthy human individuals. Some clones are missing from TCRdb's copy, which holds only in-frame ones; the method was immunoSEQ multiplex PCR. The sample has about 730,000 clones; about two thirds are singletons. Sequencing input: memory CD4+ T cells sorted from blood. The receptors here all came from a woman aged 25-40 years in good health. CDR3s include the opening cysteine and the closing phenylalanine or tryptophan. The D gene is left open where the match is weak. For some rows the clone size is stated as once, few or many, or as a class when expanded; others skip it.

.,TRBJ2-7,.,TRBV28,CASSKNGQGMGEQYF,TGTGCCAGCAGTAAGAATGGGCAGGGGATGGGCGAGCAGTACTTC
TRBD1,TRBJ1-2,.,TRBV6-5,CASSGTGGLDYGYTF,TGTGCCAGCAGTGGGACAGGGGGGTTGGACTATGGCTACACCTTC
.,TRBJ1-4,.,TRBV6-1,CASSGSWSNEKLFF,TGTGCCAGCAGTGGCAGCTGGTCTAATGAAAAACTGTTTTTT
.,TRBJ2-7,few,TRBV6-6,CASSYSFGSSYEQYF,TGTGCCAGCAGTTACTCCTTCGGGAGCTCCTACGAGCAGTACTTC
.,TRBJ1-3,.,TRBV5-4,CASSFQGSGNTIYF,TGTGCCAGCAGCTTTCAGGGATCTGGAAACACCATATATTTT
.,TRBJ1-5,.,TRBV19,CASSIDPRGGNQPQHF,TGTGCCAGTAGTATTGACCCGAGGGGGGGCAATCAGCCCCAGCATTTT
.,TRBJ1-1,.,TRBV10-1,CASSPGRWGTEAFF,TGCGCCAGCAGCCCAGGCCGATGGGGCACTGAAGCTTTCTTT
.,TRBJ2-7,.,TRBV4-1,CASSQGTIQSYEQYF,TGCGCCAGCAGCCAAGGGACTATACAATCCTACGAGCAGTACTTC
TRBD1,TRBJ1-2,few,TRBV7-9,CASSGTGVGYGYTF,TGTGCCAGCAGCGGTACAGGGGTGGGCTATGGCTACACCTTC
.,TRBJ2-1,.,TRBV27,CASSDPPAAEQFF,TGTGCCAGCAGTGATCCCCCGGCGGCTGAGCAGTTCTTC
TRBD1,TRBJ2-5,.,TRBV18,CASTSLTGVEETQYF,TGTGCCAGCACCTCGCTAACAGGGGTCGAAGAGACCCAGTACTTC